This TCR beta chain is drawn from a study of OX40 agonist ivuxolimab in advanced cancers. Whole-study context: A male proportion of 82.7% was recorded, with mean age about 54 years and range 23 to 79. The eligibility criteria allowed prior anti-PD-1, anti-PD-L1 or anti-CTLA-4 therapy, and 40% had some. Three patients responded partially, comprising one with hepatocellular carcinoma and two with cutaneous melanoma.

Overall study findings and caveats: At 0.1 to 3.0 mg/kg, clonal expansion of CD4+ and CD8+ blood T cells had occurred by week 6.

The assay was immunoSEQ multiplex PCR, and TCRdb's table has in-frame clones only and misses some. The sample has tens of thousands of clones, more than 75% seen once. As for this clone: Antigen: not known.

The CDR3 is 14 residues long. In germline, CDR1 is SQVTM, CDR2 ANQGSEA. V lost 4 bases, J lost 0 bases, and 11 bases lay in between. This TCR was sampled from an adult with an advanced solid tumor such as melanoma, head and neck, liver or kidney cancer. The chain employs TRBV29-1 and TRBJ2-3; D unresolved. The starting material was CD4+ or CD8+ T cells sorted from blood, obtained in a trial of the OX40 agonist ivuxolimab. In DNA, the CDR3 is TGCAGCGTTGTTGGCAGTCCTAGCACAGATACGCAGTATTTT. Amino acids: CSVVGSPSTDTQYF.